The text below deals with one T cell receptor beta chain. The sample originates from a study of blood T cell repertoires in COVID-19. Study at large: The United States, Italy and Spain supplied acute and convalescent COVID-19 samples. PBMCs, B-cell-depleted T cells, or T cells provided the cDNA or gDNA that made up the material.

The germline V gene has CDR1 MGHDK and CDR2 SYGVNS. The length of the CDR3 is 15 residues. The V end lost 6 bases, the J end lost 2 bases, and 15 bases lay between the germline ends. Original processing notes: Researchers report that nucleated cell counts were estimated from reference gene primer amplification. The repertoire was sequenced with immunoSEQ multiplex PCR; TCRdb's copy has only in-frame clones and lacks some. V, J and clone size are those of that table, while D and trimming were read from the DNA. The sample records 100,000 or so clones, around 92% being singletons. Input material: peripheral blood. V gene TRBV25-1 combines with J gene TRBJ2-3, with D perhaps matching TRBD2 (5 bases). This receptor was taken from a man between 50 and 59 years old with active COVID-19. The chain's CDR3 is CASSDVRGYTDTQYF. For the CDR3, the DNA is TGTGCCAGCAGCGACGTCCGGGGTTACACAGATACGCAGTATTTT.